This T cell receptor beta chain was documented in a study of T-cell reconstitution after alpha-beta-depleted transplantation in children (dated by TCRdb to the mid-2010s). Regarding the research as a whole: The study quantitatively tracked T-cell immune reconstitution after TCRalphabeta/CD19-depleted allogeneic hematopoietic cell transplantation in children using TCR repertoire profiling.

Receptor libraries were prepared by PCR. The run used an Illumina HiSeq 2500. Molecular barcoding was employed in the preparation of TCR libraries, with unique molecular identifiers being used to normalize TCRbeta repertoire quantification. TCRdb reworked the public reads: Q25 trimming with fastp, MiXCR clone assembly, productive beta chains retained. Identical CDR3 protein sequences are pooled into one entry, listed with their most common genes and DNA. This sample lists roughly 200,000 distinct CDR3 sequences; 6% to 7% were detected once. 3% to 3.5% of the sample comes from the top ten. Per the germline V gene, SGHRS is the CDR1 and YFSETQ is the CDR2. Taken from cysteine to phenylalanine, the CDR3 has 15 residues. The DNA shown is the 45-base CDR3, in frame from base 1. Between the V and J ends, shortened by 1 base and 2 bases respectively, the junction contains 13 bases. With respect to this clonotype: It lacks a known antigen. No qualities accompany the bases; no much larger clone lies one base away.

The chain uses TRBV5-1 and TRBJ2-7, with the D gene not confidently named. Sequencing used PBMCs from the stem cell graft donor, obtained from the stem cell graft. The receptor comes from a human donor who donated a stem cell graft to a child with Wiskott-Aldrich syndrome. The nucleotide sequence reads TGCGCCAGCAGCTTGTTAAACAGTGCAACCTACGAGCAGTACTTC. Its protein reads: CASSLLNSATYEQYF.